This T cell receptor (beta chain) was retrieved from a study of response to subunit inactivated influenza vaccine. Study-wide results and caveats: Only a handful of new T cells, the authors suggested, are recruited with each seasonal influenza vaccination.

For this clonotype: Its cognate antigen is unknown.

Germline V gives CDR1 SSHAT, CDR2 FNYEAQ (reference sequence). The CDR3 is made up of 14 amino acids. TCRdb fed the RT-PCR reads into MiXCR, producing one record per CDR3 protein. Seen here are roughly 550,000 distinct CDR3 sequences, around a quarter observed once, and the top ten hold around 2.8%. In addition, the sample was reused for a study of T cells expressing NK-cell markers. From that study: The authors made TCR beta cDNA libraries by 5'RACE template switching. This switching added a universal primer site and UMIs. In a group of about 6 donors, dominant NKG2C+ clonotypes represented roughly 1.0-7.0% of CD8+ T cells.

This chain joins TRBV7-7 and TRBJ2-2, with D hard to call. The clonotype was recovered from a middle-aged man who received an inactivated influenza vaccine. This material consisted of CD4+ T cells sorted from PBMCs, taken about 12 days after vaccination. As DNA, the CDR3 is TGTGCTAGCTGCTTAGCCTTTAATACCGGGGAGCTGTTTTTT. It translates to CASCLAFNTGELFF.